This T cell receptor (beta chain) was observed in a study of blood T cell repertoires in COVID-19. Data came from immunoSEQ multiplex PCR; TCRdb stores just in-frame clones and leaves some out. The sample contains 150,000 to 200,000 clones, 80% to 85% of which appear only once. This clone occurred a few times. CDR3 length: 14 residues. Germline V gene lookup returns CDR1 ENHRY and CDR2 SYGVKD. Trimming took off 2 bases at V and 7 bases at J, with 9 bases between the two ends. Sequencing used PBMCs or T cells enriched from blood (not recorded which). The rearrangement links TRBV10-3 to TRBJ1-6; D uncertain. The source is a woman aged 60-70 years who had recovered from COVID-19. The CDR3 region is CAISEGRGNSPLHF. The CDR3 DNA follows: TGTGCCATCAGTGAGGGCCGGGGAAATTCACCCCTCCACTTT.